This T cell receptor (beta chain) is from a study of control samples from healthy donors and cancer patients. V lost 4 bases, J lost 1 base, and 10 bases lay in between. Germline V gene sequence: CDR1 LGHNA, CDR2 YSLEER. The CDR3 loop spans 15 amino acids. Data came from immunoSEQ multiplex PCR; TCRdb stores just in-frame clones and leaves some out. This table has 100,000 to 150,000 clones, roughly 87% appearing once. This clonotype was sampled from a man between 18 and 29 years old in good health. What was sequenced was blood. This chain connects TRBV4-3 to TRBJ2-2; D is undetermined. For the CDR3, the DNA is TGCGCCAGCAGCCCCACAGTTGGGAACACCGGGGAGCTGTTTTTT. It codes for CASSPTVGNTGELFF.